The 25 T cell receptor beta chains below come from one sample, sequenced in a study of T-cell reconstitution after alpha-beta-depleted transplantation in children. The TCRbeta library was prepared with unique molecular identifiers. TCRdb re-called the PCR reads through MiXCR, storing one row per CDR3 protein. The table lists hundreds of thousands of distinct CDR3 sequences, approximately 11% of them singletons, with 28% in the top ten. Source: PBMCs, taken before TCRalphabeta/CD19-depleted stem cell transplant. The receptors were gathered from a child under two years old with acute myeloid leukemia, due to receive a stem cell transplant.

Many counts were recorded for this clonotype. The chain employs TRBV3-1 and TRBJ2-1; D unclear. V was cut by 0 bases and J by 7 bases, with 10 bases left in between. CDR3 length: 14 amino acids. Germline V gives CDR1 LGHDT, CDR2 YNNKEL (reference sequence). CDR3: CASSQEGNRNEQFF. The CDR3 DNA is TGTGCCAGCAGCCAAGAAGGAAATCGAAATGAGCAGTTCTTC.

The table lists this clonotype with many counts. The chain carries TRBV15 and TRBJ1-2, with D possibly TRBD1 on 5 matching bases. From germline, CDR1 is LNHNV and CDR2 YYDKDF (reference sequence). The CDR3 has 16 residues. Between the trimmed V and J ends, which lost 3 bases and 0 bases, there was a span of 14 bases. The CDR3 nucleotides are TGTGCCACCAGCAGTGGGGGGGACGCTTCTAACTATGGCTACACCTTC. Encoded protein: CATSSGGDASNYGYTF.

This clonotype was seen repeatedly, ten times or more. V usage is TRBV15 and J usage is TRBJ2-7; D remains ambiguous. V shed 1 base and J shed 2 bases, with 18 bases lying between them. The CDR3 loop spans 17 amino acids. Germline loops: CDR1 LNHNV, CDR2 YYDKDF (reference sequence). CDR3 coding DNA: TGTGCCACCAGCAGAGTCCTGATCCGGCCTTTGACCTACGAGCAGTACTTC. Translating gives CATSRVLIRPLTYEQYF.

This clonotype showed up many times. The CDR3 DNA follows: TGTGCCAGCAGCCCCGATGCGGACAGGGGGGACGAGCAGTACTTC. It codes for CASSPDADRGDEQYF. This rearrangement joins TRBV9 to TRBJ2-7; 10 bases line up with TRBD1. J lost 5 bases, V lost 4 bases, and 9 bases had no gene match. From germline, CDR1 is SGDLS and CDR2 YYNGEE. This CDR3 comprises 15 residues. The full variable domain, rest sourced from reference TRBV9 and TRBJ2-7, is DSGVTQTPKHLITATGQRVTLRCSPRSGDLSVYWYQQSLDQGLQFLIQYYNGEERAKGNILERFSAQQFPDLHSELNLSSLELGDSALYFCASSPDADRGDEQYFGPGTRLTVT.

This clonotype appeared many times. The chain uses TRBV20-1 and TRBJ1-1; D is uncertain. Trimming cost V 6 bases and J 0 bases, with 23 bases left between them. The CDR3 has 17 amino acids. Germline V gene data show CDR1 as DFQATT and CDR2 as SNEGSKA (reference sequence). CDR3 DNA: TGCAGTGCCGTAGGAAGGTCCCTCCTTGCCCTGAACACTGAAGCTTTCTTT. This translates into CSAVGRSLLALNTEAFF.

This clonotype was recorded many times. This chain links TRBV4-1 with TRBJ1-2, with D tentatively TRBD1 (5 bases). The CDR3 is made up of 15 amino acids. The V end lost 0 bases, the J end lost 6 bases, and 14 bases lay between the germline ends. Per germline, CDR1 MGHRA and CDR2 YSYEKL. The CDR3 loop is CASSQEPTGANGYTF. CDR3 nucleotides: TGCGCCAGCAGCCAAGAACCGACTGGGGCTAATGGCTACACCTTC.

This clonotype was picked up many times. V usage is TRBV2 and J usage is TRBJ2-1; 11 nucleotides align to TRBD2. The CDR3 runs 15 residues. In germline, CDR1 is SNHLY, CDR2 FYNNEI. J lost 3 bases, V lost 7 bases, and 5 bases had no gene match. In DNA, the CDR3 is TGTGCCAGCAACCCCGGGACTAGCGGCTACAATGAGCAGTTCTTC. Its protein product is CASNPGTSGYNEQFF.

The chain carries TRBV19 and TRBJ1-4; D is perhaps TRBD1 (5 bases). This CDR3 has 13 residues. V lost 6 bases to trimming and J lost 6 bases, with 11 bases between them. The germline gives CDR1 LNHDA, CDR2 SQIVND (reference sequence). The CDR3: CASRGGEDEKLFF. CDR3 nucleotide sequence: TGTGCCAGTAGGGGGGGAGAGGATGAAAAACTGTTTTTT. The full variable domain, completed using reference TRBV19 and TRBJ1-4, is DGGITQSPKYLFRKEGQNVTLSCEQNLNHDAMYWYRQDPGQGLRLIYYSQIVNDFQKGDIAEGYSVSREKKESFPLTVTSAQKNPTAFYLCASRGGEDEKLFFGSGTQLSVL.

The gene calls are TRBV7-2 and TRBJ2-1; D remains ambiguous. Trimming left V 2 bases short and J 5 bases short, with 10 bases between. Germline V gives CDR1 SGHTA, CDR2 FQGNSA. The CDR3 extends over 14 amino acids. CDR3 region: CASSLRLAHNEQFF. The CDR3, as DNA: TGTGCCAGCAGCTTAAGGCTGGCCCACAATGAGCAGTTCTTC. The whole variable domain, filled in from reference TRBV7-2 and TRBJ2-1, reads GAGVSQSPSNKVTEKGKDVELRCDPISGHTALYWYRQSLGQGLEFLIYFQGNSAPDKSGLPSDRFSAERTGGSVSTLTIQRTQQEDSAVYLCASSLRLAHNEQFFGPGTRLTVL.

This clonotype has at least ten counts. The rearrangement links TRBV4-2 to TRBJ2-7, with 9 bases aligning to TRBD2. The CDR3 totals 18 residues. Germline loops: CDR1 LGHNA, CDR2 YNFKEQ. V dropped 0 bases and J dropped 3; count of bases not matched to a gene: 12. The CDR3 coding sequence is TGTGCCAGCAGCCAAGAGGCCAGCGGGGGGACCATAAACTACGAGCAGTACTTC. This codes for CASSQEASGGTINYEQYF.

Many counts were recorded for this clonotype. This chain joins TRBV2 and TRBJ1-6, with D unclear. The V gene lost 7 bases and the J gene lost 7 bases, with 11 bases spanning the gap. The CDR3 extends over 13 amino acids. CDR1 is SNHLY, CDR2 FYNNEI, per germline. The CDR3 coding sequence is TGTGCCAGCAAGGGCGGAATGAATTCACCCCTCCACTTT. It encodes CASKGGMNSPLHF.

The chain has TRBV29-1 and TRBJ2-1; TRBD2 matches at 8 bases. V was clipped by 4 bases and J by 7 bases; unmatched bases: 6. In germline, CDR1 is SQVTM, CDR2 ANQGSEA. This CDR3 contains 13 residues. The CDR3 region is CSVASGSRNEQFF. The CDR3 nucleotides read TGCAGCGTTGCTAGCGGGTCTAGGAATGAGCAGTTCTTC.

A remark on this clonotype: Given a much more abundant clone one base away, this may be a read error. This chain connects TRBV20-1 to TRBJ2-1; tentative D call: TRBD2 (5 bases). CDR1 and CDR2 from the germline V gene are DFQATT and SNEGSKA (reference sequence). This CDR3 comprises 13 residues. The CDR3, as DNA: TGCAGTGCTAGAGTCCCGGGATCCAATGAGCAGTCCTTC. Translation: CSARVPGSNEQSF.

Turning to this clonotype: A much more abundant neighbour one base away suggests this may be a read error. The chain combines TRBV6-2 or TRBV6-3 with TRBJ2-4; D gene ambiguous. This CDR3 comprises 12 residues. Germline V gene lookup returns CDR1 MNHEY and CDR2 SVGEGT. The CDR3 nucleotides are TGTGCCAGCAGTTACGTCAAAAACATTCAGCACTTC. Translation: CASSYVKNIQHF.

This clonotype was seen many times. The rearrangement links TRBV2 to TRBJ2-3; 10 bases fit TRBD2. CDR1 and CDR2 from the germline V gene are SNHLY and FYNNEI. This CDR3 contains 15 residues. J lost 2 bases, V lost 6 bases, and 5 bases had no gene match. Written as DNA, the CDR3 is TGTGCCAGCAGAGGGGGACTAGCGAACACAGATACGCAGTATTTT. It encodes CASRGGLANTDTQYF.

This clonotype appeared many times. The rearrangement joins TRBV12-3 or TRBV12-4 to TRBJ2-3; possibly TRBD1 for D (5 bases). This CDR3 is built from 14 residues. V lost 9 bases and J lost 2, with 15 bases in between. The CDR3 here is CASVKDTNTDTQYF. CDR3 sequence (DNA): TGTGCCAGTGTAAAGGACACGAACACAGATACGCAGTATTTT.

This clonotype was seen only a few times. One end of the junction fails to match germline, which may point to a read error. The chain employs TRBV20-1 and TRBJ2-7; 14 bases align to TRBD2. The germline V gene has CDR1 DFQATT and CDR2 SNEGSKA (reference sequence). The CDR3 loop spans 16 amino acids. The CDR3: CCAKSGTSGRSYEQYF. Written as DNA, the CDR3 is TGCTGTGCTAAGTCCGGGACTAGCGGGAGAAGCTACGAGCAGTACTTC.

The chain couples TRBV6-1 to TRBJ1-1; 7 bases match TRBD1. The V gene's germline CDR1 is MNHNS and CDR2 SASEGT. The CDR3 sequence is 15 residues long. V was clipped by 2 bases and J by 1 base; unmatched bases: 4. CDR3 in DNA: TGTGCCAGCAGTGAACCGGGACAGTCGAACACTGAAGCTTTCTTT. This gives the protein CASSEPGQSNTEAFF.

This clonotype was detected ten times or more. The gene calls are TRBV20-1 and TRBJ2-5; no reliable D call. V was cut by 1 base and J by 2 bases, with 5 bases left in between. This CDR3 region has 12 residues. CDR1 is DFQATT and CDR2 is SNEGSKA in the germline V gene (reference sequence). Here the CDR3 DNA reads TGCAGTGCTAGAGTCGGGCAAGAGACCCAGTACTTC. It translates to CSARVGQETQYF.

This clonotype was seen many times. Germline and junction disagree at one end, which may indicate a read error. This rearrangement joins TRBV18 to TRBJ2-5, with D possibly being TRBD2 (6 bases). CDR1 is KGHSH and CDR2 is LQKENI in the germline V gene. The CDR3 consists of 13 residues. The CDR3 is CPSSRASEETQYF. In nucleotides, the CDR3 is TGTCCCAGCTCACGGGCTAGCGAAGAGACCCAGTACTTC.

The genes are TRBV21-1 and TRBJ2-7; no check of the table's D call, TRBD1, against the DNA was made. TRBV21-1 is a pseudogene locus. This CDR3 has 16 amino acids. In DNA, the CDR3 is TGTGCCAGCAGCAAGGGGATCGGGACAGGTCCCTACGAGCAGTACTTC. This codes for CASSKGIGTGPYEQYF.

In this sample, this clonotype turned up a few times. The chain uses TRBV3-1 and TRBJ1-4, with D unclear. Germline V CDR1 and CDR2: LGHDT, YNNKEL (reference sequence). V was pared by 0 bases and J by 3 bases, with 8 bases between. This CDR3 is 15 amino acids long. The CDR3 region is CASSQDTGANEKLFF. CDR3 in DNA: TGTGCCAGCAGCCAAGATACCGGGGCTAATGAAAAACTGTTTTTT.

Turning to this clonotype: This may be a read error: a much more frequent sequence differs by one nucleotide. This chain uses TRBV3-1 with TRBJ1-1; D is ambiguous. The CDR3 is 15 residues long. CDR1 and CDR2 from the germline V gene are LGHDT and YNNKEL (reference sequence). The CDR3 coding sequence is TGTGCCTGCAGCCAAGATTGGGTCATGAACACTGAAGCTTTCTTT. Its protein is CACSQDWVMNTEAFF.

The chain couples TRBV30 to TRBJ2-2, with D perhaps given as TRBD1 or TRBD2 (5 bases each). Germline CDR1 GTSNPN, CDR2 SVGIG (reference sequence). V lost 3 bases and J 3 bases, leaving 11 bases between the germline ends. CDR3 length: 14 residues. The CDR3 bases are TGTGCCTGGAGAAGGGACCAATACACCGGGGAGCTGTTTTTT. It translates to CAWRRDQYTGELFF.

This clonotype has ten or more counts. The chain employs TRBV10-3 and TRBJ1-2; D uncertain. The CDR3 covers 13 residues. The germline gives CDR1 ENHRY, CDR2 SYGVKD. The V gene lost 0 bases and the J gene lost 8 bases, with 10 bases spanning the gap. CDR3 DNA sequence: TGTGCCATCAGTGAGTCCCCGCCCCAAGGCTACACCTTC. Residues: CAISESPPQGYTF.